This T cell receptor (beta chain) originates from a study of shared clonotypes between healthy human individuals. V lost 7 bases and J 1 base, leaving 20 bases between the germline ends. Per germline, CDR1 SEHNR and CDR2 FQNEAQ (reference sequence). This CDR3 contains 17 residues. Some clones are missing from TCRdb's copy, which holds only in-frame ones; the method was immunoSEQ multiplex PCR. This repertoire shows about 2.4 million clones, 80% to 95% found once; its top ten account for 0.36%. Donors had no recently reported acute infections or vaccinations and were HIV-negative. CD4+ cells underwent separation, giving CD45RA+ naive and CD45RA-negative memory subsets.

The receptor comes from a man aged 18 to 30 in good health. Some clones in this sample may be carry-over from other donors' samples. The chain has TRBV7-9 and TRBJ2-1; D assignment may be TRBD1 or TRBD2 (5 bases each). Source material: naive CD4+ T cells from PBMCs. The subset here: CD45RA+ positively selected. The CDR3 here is CASKPYAFGGSYNEQFF. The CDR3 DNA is TGTGCCAGCAAGCCATACGCGTTTGGGGGTTCCTACAATGAGCAGTTCTTC.